The source of this T cell receptor (beta chain) is a study of a mutant IDH1 vaccine in newly diagnosed glioma. As for the study in general: Sex distribution of treated patients was approximately 62% male and roughly 40% female; mean age was around 40 years. The therapy given earlier, which was standard therapy, consisted of radiotherapy, temozolomide, or both, and most of the patients received both.

Time point described: baseline, week 1 (first vaccination visit). Treatment indicated: pre-vaccination baseline after standard-of-care therapy. Sequencing was performed with immunoSEQ multiplex PCR; in TCRdb, only in-frame clones are kept and a portion is missing. Of about 88,000 clones listed, roughly 82% were seen once; the top ten hold 5.3%. In the case of this clone: No antigen is known for it.

The germline CDR1 and CDR2 sequences are MNHEY and SVGAGI. There are 15 residues in the CDR3. V gave up 0 bases and J gave up 10 bases; unmatched junction bases: 6. Whole-study results and caveats: Pseudoprogression appears to have had no connection to changes in top peripheral T cell clonotypes. Patients mounted vaccine-induced immune responses in about 93% of cases.

V is TRBV6-5 and J is TRBJ1-6; 7 bases fit TRBD1. The receptor was derived from a man between 40 and 49 years old with glioma. Some clones in this sample may be carry-over from other donors' samples. The sequences come from PBMCs, collected from a glioma patient treated with radiotherapy, temozolomide or both. CDR3 loop: CASSYSLGGGSPLHF. CDR3 coding DNA: TGTGCCAGCAGTTACTCCTTGGGAGGGGGCTCACCCCTCCACTTT.